The 24 T cell receptor beta chains in this list originate from one sample, sequenced in a study of cytomegalovirus exposure and HLA in healthy donors (dated by TCRdb to about 2017). Libraries were made using the immunoSEQ multiplex PCR assay. A mixture of 60 forward primers for TCR Vbeta segments and 13 reverse primers for TCR Jbeta segments was used in the multiplex PCR. TCRdb's version of the immuneACCESS table is confined to in-frame rearrangements and falls short of the full clone set. An unresolved V gene accounts for under half of the shortfall where checked; the remainder is of unknown origin. The table of this sample itemizes more than 100,000 clones. The ten largest clones capture 3.5% of the sample. The specimen sequenced was PBMCs. These TCRs come from a man between 40 and 49 years old in good health and CMV-seronegative.

This chain links TRBV11-2 with TRBJ2-2; no reliable D call. The CDR3 is 13 amino acids. V was trimmed by 5 bases and J by 6 bases, leaving 10 bases between them. Germline CDR1 is SGHAT and CDR2 is FQNNGV. CDR3 nucleotide sequence: TGTGCCAGCAGCCCGCAGGTATCCGGGGAGCTGTTTTTT. Translated: CASSPQVSGELFF.

The chain employs TRBV7-9 and TRBJ2-7; D is perhaps TRBD1 (5 bases). The germline V and J ends were trimmed by 1 base and 0 bases, with 13 bases remaining between them. CDR1 and CDR2 from the germline V gene are SEHNR and FQNEAQ (reference sequence). This CDR3 comprises 16 residues. CDR3 residues: CASSLVQGTGSYEQYF. CDR3 in DNA: TGTGCCAGCAGCTTAGTGCAGGGTACCGGCTCCTACGAGCAGTACTTC.

The genes are TRBV6-5 and TRBJ2-3; D may be TRBD2 (6 bases). This CDR3 has 13 amino acids. V lost 8 bases, J lost 2 bases, and 11 bases lay in between. Germline CDR1 MNHEY, CDR2 SVGAGI. CDR3 loop: CASCGKNTDTQYF. The DNA of the CDR3 is TGTGCCAGCTGCGGGAAGAACACAGATACGCAGTATTTT.

V is TRBV5-5 and J is TRBJ2-7, with TRBD2 identical over 9 bases. The junction had 6 bases not matched to a gene; V was cut back by 2 bases and J by 3 bases. From germline, CDR1 is SGHKS and CDR2 YYEKEE (reference sequence). This CDR3 region has 15 residues. The CDR3 nucleotides are TGTGCCAGCAGCTTAATTAGCGGGAGTCGCTACGAGCAGTACTTC. Translated, it gives CASSLISGSRYEQYF.

The rearrangement uses TRBV4-2 and TRBJ2-7; no clear D gene. CDR1 is LGHNA and CDR2 is YNFKEQ in the germline V gene. The CDR3 spans 16 residues. V was clipped by 0 bases and J by 0 bases, with 12 bases between them. The CDR3 sequence: CASSQDPTDRSYEQYF. The CDR3, as DNA: TGTGCCAGCAGCCAAGATCCAACTGATCGCTCCTACGAGCAGTACTTC.

The chain uses TRBV11-2 and TRBJ2-1, with 9 bases fitting TRBD2. CDR1 SGHAT and CDR2 FQNNGV come from the germline V gene. CDR3 length equals 19 residues. The V gene end was trimmed by 0 bases and the J gene end by 1 base; junction bases not matched to a gene: 10. The CDR3 is CASSLDIAGAGRSYNEQFF. The CDR3 DNA reads TGTGCCAGCAGCTTAGATATAGCGGGAGCAGGTAGGTCCTACAATGAGCAGTTCTTC.

CDR3 protein: CASSLGRPGQGDTGELFF. As DNA, the CDR3 is TGTGCCAGCAGCTTAGGAAGGCCGGGACAGGGCGACACCGGGGAGCTGTTTTTT. V gene TRBV7-9 combines with J gene TRBJ2-2; 9 nucleotides match TRBD1. The CDR3 length is 18 residues. CDR1 is SEHNR, CDR2 FQNEAQ, per germline (reference sequence). Trimming cost V 1 base and J 3 bases; bases outside gene matches: 9.

The chain recombines TRBV9 with TRBJ2-7; TRBD2 agrees at 8 bases. V dropped 1 base and J dropped 1; count of bases not matched to a gene: 4. The germline V gene has CDR1 SGDLS and CDR2 YYNGEE. The CDR3 spans 15 residues. The CDR3 spells CASSVSAGESYEQYF. The CDR3 nucleotides are TGTGCCAGCAGCGTATCAGCGGGGGAGTCCTACGAGCAGTACTTC.

The chain carries TRBV7-6 and TRBJ2-7; TRBD1 matches at 12 bases. The CDR3 has 17 amino acids. V shed 5 bases, J shed 6 bases, and the junction held 14 bases outside the gene matches. Germline-derived CDR1 and CDR2 are SGHVS and FNYEAQ. The CDR3 nucleotides read TGTGCCAGCAGCACGAGGGGACAGGGGGCGCGGGATGTCGAGCAGTACTTC. Encoded protein: CASSTRGQGARDVEQYF. The full variable domain, in which reference TRBV7-6 and TRBJ2-7 provide the parts outside the CDR3, is GAGVSQSPRYKVTKRGQDVALRCDPISGHVSLYWYRQALGQGPEFLTYFNYEAQQDKSGLPNDRFSAERPEGSISTLTIQRTEQRDSAMYRCASSTRGQGARDVEQYFGPGTRLTVT.

V is TRBV6-5 and J is TRBJ2-6, with D possibly being TRBD2 (5 bases). V lost 6 bases and J lost 6, with 15 bases in between. Germline CDR1 MNHEY, CDR2 SVGAGI. CDR3 size: 15 residues. The CDR3 reads CASSGLTTAANVLTF. DNA for the CDR3: TGTGCCAGCAGCGGACTGACAACTGCGGCCAACGTCCTGACTTTC.

The chain couples TRBV5-1 to TRBJ2-3, with TRBD2 matching over 9 bases. This CDR3 region has 15 residues. The trim removed 1 base at V and 4 bases at J, leaving 4 bases unmatched. CDR1 is SGHRS, CDR2 YFSETQ, per germline. CDR3 DNA: TGCGCCAGCAGCTTGTTAGCGGGAGTCCCAGATACGCAGTATTTT. It encodes CASSLLAGVPDTQYF. Based on the CDR3 plus reference TRBV5-1 and TRBJ2-3, the full variable domain is KAGVTQTPRYLIKTRGQQVTLSCSPISGHRSVSWYQQTPGQGLQFLFEYFSETQRNKGNFPGRFSGRQFSNSRSEMNVSTLELGDSALYLCASSLLAGVPDTQYFGPGTRLTVL.

This chain connects TRBV28 to TRBJ1-2; 7 bases are shared with TRBD1. The CDR3 has 14 amino acids. The trim removed 1 base at V and 4 bases at J, leaving 3 bases unmatched. Germline values: CDR1 MDHEN, CDR2 SYDVKM. DNA for the CDR3: TGTGCCAGCAGTTTATCACAGGGGTTCTATGGCTACACCTTC. As protein: CASSLSQGFYGYTF.

V usage is TRBV7-8 and J usage is TRBJ1-5; 10 nucleotides match TRBD1. Germline CDR1 is SGHVS and CDR2 is FQNEAQ. The CDR3 is 15 residues long. V shed 5 bases and J 6 bases; nucleotides not matched to a gene: 7. This chain's CDR3 is CASSLGTGVAQPQHF. DNA for the CDR3: TGTGCCAGCAGCCTTGGGACAGGGGTTGCTCAGCCCCAGCATTTT.

The rearrangement joins TRBV5-1 to TRBJ2-7; TRBD1 matches at 11 bases. V was clipped by 4 bases and J by 6 bases; unmatched bases: 9. Germline V gene data show CDR1 as SGHRS and CDR2 as YFSETQ. The CDR3 spans 15 residues. The CDR3 region is CASSNSGQGAVEQYF. CDR3 DNA sequence: TGCGCCAGCAGCAATAGTGGACAGGGGGCAGTCGAGCAGTACTTC.

The rearrangement links TRBV6-1 to TRBJ2-7; 8 bases agree with TRBD2. This CDR3 comprises 14 residues. The V segment lost 1 base and the J segment 3 bases; nucleotides outside the gene matches: 2. Germline CDR1 MNHNS, CDR2 SASEGT. DNA of the CDR3: TGTGCCAGCAGTGAAGTCGGGGGGGTCTACGAGCAGTACTTC. This encodes CASSEVGGVYEQYF.

The chain links TRBV5-1 to TRBJ2-7; D might be TRBD2 (7 bases). Germline V CDR1 and CDR2: SGHRS, YFSETQ. This CDR3 comprises 16 residues. V lost 2 bases, J lost 0 bases, and 15 bases lay in between. DNA of the CDR3: TGCGCCAGCAGCTTCTCCGGCGGGGGCCGCTCCTACGAGCAGTACTTC. Protein sequence: CASSFSGGGRSYEQYF.

This chain connects TRBV10-3 to TRBJ2-2, with D possibly being TRBD1 (7 bases). This CDR3 comprises 16 residues. Per germline, CDR1 ENHRY and CDR2 SYGVKD. V dropped 6 bases and J dropped 3 bases, with 17 bases sitting between them. The CDR3 nucleotides are TGTGCCATCAGCGCCCGGGGGACAGCGGACACCGGGGAGCTGTTTTTT. Its translation is CAISARGTADTGELFF.

The chain combines TRBV2 with TRBJ1-5, with 9 bases fitting TRBD1. The CDR3 has 18 amino acids. The V segment lost 0 bases and the J segment 0 bases; nucleotides outside the gene matches: 6. In germline, CDR1 is SNHLY, CDR2 FYNNEI. DNA of the CDR3: TGTGCCAGCAGTGAAGCGCTATGGGACAGGGTTAGCAATCAGCCCCAGCATTTT. Protein sequence: CASSEALWDRVSNQPQHF. Drawing the rest from reference TRBV2 and TRBJ1-5, the complete variable domain is EPEVTQTPSHQVTQMGQEVILRCVPISNHLYFYWYRQILGQKVEFLVSFYNNEISEKSEIFDDQFSVERPDGSNFTLKIRSTKLEDSAMYFCASSEALWDRVSNQPQHFGDGTRLSIL.

The chain has TRBV6-5 and TRBJ2-1; 7 bases are a match to TRBD2. The CDR3 covers 13 residues. The germline V gene has CDR1 MNHEY and CDR2 SVGAGI. The V gene end was trimmed by 6 bases and the J gene end by 8 bases; junction bases not matched to a gene: 7. The CDR3 coding sequence is TGTGCCAGCAGAGTAGCGGGCCCCCATGAGCAGTTCTTC. It encodes CASRVAGPHEQFF.

The chain uses TRBV6-5 and TRBJ1-5; D might be TRBD1 (5 bases). Germline CDR1 is MNHEY and CDR2 is SVGAGI. This CDR3 is 15 amino acids long. V gave up 6 bases and J gave up 0 bases, with 12 bases separating them. The CDR3 nucleotides read TGTGCCAGCAGGAGACAGTTTTATAGCAATCAGCCCCAGCATTTT. Protein product: CASRRQFYSNQPQHF.

V is TRBV7-6 and J is TRBJ2-3; D is unresolved. V lost 0 bases and J 2 bases, leaving 6 bases between the germline ends. CDR1 is SGHVS, CDR2 FNYEAQ, per germline. This CDR3 spans 14 amino acids. The CDR3 nucleotides read TGTGCCAGCAGCTTAGCGCGACTCACAGATACGCAGTATTTT. It specifies CASSLARLTDTQYF. Combining the CDR3 with reference TRBV7-6 and TRBJ2-3 gives the whole variable domain GAGVSQSPRYKVTKRGQDVALRCDPISGHVSLYWYRQALGQGPEFLTYFNYEAQQDKSGLPNDRFSAERPEGSISTLTIQRTEQRDSAMYRCASSLARLTDTQYFGPGTRLTVL.

V and J are TRBV7-2 and TRBJ2-7, with D hard to call. Germline CDR1 reads SGHTA; CDR2 reads FQGNSA. Deletions cut 5 bases from V and 2 bases from J, with 10 bases between. The CDR3 contains 13 residues. The DNA for the CDR3 is TGTGCCAGCAGCCTCGCTAAGCCCTACGAGCAGTACTTC. Protein: CASSLAKPYEQYF.

The rearrangement joins TRBV5-1 to TRBJ1-1; TRBD1 matches at 10 bases. Trimming cost V 5 bases and J 3 bases; bases outside gene matches: 7. CDR3 length: 15 amino acids. The V gene's germline CDR1 is SGHRS and CDR2 YFSETQ. The CDR3 region has the DNA TGCGCCAGCAGTCAAAGGACAGGGGGAGACACTGAAGCTTTCTTT. Protein product: CASSQRTGGDTEAFF.

The J gene is TRBJ1-1, the V gene TRBV9; 7 nucleotides line up with TRBD1. In germline, CDR1 is SGDLS, CDR2 YYNGEE. This CDR3 comprises 18 residues. V was clipped by 0 bases and J by 1 base; unmatched bases: 12. CDR3 amino acids: CASSVASGGGMRNTEAFF. Written as DNA, the CDR3 is TGTGCCAGCAGCGTAGCGTCCGGAGGGGGCATGAGGAACACTGAAGCTTTCTTT.